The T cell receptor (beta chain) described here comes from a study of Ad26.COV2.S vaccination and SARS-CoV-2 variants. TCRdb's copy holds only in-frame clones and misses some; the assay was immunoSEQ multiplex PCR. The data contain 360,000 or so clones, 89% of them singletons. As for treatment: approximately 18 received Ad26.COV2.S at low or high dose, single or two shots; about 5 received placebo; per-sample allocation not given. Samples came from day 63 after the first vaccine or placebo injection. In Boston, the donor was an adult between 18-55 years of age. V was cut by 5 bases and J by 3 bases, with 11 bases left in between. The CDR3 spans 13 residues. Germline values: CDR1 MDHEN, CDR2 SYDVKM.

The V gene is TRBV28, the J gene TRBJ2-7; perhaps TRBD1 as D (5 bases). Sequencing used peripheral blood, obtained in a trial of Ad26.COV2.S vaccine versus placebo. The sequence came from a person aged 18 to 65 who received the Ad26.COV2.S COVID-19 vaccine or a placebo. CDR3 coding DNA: TGTGCCAGCAGTCCGCAGGACATCTACGAGCAGTACTTC. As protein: CASSPQDIYEQYF.